This T cell receptor (beta chain) stems from a study of T-cell reconstitution after alpha-beta-depleted transplantation in children. Study outcomes and limitations: Roughly two months post-transplant, alpha-beta T cells reportedly originated from several hundred graft clones that had expanded.

The authors prepared the TCRbeta library with unique molecular identifiers. MiXCR was run by TCRdb on the PCR reads, yielding one entry per CDR3 protein. The table includes 550,000 to 800,000 distinct CDR3 sequences, over 10% detected once. The V gene lost 4 bases and the J gene lost 1 base, with 20 bases spanning the gap. CDR1 MNHEY and CDR2 SMNVEV come from the germline V gene (reference sequence). This CDR3 is built from 17 residues. This clonotype was seen repeatedly, ten times or more. As yet, its antigen is unknown. The source of this sequence is a girl aged 2-9 years with congenital amegakaryocytic thrombocytopenia, due to receive a stem cell transplant. V and J are TRBV27 and TRBJ2-7, with D unresolved. Sequenced material: PBMCs, taken before TCRalphabeta/CD19-depleted stem cell transplant. This chain's CDR3 is CASSSTHLRQPSYEQYF. As DNA, the CDR3 is TGTGCCAGCAGTTCCACCCACTTAAGGCAGCCGTCCTACGAGCAGTACTTC.